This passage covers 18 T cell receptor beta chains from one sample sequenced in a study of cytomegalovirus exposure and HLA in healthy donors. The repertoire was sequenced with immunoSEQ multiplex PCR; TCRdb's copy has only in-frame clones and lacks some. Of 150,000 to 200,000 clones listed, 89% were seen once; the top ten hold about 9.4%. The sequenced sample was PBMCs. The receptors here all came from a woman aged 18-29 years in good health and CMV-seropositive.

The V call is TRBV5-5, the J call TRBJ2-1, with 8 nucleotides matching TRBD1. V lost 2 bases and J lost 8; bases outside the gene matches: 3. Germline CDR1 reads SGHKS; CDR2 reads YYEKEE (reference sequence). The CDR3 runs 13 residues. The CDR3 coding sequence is TGTGCCAGCAGCTTACAGGGGGTGGATGAGCAGTTCTTC. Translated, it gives CASSLQGVDEQFF.

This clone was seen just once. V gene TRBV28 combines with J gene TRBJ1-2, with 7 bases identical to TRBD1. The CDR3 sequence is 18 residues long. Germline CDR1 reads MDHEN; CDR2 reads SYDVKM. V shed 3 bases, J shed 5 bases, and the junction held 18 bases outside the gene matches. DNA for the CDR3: TGTGCCAGCAGTTTTGGCGTAGAGGCAGGGGGAGGATCTTATGGCTACACCTTC. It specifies CASSFGVEAGGGSYGYTF.

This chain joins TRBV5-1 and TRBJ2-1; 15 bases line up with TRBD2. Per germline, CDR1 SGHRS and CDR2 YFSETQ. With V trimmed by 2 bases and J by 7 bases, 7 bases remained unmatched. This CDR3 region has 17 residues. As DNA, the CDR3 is TGCGCCAGCAGCTTTGGACTAGCGGGAGGGCCGTGGAATGAGCAGTTCTTC. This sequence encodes CASSFGLAGGPWNEQFF.

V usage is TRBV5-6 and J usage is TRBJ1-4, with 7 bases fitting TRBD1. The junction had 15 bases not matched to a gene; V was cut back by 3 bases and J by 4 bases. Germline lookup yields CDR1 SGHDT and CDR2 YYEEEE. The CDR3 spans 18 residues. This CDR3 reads CASSSYLGDRDNNEKLFF. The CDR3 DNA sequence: TGTGCCAGCAGCTCATACCTGGGGGACAGAGATAATAATGAAAAACTGTTTTTT.

CDR3 sequence: CASSPMRNTGELFF. The DNA for the CDR3 is TGTGCCAGCTCACCGATGAGGAACACCGGGGAGCTGTTTTTT. V gene TRBV18 combines with J gene TRBJ2-2; D gene uncertain. CDR1 KGHSH and CDR2 LQKENI come from the germline V gene. Trimming pared 3 bases from V and 1 base from J, leaving 6 bases between. This CDR3 comprises 14 residues.

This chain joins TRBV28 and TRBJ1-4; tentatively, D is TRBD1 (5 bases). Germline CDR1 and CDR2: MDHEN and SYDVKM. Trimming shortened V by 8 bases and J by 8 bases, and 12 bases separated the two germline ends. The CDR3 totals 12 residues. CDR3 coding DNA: TGTGCCAGCCGGGGGGTGTGGGAAAAACTGTTTTTT. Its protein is CASRGVWEKLFF.

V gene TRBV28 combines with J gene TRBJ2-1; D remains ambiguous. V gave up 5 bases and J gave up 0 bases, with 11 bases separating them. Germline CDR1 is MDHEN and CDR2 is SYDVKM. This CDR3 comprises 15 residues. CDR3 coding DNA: TGTGCCAGCAGTAGCCACTCCGGCTCCTACAATGAGCAGTTCTTC. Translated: CASSSHSGSYNEQFF.

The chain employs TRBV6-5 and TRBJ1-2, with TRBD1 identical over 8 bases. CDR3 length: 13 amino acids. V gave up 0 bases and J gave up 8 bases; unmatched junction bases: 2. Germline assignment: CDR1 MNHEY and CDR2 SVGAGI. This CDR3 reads CASSYSTGVGYTF. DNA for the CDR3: TGTGCCAGCAGTTACTCGACAGGGGTGGGCTACACCTTC.

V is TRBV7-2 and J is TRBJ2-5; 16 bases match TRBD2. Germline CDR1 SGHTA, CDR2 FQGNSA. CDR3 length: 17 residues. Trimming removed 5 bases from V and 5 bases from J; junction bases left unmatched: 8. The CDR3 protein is CASSPGLAGGSWETQYF. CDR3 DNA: TGTGCCAGCAGCCCGGGACTAGCGGGAGGGAGTTGGGAGACCCAGTACTTC.

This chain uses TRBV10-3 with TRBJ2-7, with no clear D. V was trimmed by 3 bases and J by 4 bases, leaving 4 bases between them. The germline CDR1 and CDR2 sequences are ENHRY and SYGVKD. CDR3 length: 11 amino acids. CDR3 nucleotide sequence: TGTGCCATCAGTGAACAGTACGAGCAGTACTTC. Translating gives CAISEQYEQYF.

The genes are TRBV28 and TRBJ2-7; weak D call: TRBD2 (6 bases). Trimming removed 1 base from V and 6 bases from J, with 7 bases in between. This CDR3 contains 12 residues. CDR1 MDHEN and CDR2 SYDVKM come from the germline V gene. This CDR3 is CASSLFGSEQYF. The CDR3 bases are TGTGCCAGCAGTTTATTCGGGAGCGAGCAGTACTTC.

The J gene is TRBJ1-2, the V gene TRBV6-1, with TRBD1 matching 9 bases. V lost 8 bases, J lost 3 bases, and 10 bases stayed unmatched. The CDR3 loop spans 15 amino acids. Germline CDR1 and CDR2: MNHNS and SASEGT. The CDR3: CASVTGGIDYYGYTF. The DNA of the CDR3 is TGTGCCAGCGTAACAGGGGGCATCGACTACTATGGCTACACCTTC.

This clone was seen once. The CDR3 DNA is TGCGCCAGCAGCTCCGGACAGGGGAATTCCTACGAGCAGTACTTC. Protein product: CASSSGQGNSYEQYF. The chain has TRBV4-1 and TRBJ2-7; 9 bases match TRBD1. CDR3 length equals 15 residues. V shed 5 bases and J 1 base; nucleotides not matched to a gene: 6. The V gene's germline CDR1 is MGHRA and CDR2 YSYEKL.

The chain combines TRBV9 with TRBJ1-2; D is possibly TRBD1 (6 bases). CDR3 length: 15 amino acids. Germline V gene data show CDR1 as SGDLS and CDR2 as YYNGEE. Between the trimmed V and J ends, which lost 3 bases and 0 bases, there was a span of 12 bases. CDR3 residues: CASSGYRATNYGYTF. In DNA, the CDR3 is TGTGCCAGCAGCGGATACAGGGCTACTAACTATGGCTACACCTTC.

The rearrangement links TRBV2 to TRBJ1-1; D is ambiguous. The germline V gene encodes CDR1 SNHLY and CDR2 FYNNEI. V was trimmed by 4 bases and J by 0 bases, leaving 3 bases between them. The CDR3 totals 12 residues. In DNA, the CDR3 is TGTGCCAGCAGTGGTATGAACACTGAAGCTTTCTTT. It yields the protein CASSGMNTEAFF. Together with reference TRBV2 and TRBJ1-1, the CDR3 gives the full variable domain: EPEVTQTPSHQVTQMGQEVILRCVPISNHLYFYWYRQILGQKVEFLVSFYNNEISEKSEIFDDQFSVERPDGSNFTLKIRSTKLEDSAMYFCASSGMNTEAFFGQGTRLTVV.

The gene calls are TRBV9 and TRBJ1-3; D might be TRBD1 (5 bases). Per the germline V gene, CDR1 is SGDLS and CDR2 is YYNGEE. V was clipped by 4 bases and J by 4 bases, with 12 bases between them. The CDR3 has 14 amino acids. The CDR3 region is CASSFQGTGNTIYF. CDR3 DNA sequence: TGTGCCAGCAGCTTCCAGGGTACGGGAAACACCATATATTTT.

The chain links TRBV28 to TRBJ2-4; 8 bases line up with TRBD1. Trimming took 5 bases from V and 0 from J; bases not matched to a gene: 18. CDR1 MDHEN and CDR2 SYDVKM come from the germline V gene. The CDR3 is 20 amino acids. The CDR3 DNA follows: TGTGCCAGCAGTCTTCGGACAGGGCCGAAGTTTGGTATAGCCAAAAACATTCAGTACTTC. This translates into CASSLRTGPKFGIAKNIQYF.

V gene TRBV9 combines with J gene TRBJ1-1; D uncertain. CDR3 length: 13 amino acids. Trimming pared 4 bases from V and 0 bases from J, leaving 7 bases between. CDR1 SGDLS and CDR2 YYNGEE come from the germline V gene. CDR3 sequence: CASSPSLNTEAFF. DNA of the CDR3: TGTGCCAGCAGCCCCTCCCTGAACACTGAAGCTTTCTTT.